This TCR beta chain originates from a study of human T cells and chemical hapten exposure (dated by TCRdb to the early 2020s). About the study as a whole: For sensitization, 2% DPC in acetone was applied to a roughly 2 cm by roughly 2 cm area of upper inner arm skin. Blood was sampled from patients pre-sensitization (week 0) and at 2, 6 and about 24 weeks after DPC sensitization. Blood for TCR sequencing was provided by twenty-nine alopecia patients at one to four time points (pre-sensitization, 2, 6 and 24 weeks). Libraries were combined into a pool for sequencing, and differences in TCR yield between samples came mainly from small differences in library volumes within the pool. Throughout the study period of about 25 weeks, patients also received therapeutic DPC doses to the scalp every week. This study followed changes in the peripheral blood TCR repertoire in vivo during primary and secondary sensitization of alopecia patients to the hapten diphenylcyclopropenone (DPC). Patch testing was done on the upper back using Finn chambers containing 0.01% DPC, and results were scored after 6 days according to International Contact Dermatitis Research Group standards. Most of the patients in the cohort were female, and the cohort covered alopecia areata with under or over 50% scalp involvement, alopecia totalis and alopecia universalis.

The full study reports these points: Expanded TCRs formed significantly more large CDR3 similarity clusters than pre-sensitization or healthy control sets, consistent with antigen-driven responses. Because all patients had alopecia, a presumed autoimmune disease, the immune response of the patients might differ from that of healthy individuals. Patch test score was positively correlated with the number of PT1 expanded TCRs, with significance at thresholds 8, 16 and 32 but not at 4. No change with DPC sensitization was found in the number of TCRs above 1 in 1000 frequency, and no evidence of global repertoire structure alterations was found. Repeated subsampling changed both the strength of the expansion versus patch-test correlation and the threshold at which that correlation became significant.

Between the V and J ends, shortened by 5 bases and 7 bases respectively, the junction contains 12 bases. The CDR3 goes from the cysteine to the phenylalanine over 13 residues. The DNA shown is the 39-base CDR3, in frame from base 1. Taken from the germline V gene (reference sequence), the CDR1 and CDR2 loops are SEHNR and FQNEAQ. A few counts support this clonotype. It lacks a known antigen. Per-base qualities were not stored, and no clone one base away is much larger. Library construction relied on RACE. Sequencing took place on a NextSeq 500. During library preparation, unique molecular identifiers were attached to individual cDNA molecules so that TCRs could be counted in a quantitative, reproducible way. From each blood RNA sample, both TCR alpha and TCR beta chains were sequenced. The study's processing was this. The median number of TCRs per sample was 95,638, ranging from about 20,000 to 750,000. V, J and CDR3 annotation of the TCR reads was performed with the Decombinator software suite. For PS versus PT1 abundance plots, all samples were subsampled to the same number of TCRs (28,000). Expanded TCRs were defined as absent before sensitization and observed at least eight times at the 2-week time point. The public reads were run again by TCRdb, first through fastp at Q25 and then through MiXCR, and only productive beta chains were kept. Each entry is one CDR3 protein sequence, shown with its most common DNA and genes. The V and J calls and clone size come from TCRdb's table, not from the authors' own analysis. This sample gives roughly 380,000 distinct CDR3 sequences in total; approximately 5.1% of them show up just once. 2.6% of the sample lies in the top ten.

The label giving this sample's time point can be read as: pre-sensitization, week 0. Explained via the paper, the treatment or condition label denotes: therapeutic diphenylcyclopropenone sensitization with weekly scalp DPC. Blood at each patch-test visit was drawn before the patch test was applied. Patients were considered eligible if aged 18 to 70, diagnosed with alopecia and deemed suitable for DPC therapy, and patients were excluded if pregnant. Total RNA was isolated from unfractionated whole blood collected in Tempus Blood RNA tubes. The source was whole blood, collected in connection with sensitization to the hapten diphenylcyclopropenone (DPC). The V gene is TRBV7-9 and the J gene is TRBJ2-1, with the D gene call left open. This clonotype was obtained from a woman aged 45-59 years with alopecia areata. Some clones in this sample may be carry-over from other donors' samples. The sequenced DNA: TGTGCCAGCAGCCCCGCCTGGTCGAATGAGCAGTTCTTC. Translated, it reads CASSPAWSNEQFF.